Listed below are T cell receptor beta chains from one sample, sequenced in a study of beta chain features in type 1 diabetes. Clones were sequenced by immunoSEQ multiplex PCR, and TCRdb holds only the in-frame ones, with some missing. Of about 150,000 clones in the sample, approximately 8% were seen once. Input material: central memory CD4+ T cells from blood. These TCRs come from a man aged 18 to 29 with type 1 diabetes. The CDR3 runs from the conserved cysteine through the conserved F or W.

j_call cdr3_length v_call cdr3_aa
TRBJ1-1 15 TRBV28 CASSLGGPGQGRAFF
TRBJ1-2 12 TRBV6-5 CASSGQVYGYTF
TRBJ2-7 17 TRBV27 CASSPARGQLFSYEQYF
TRBJ2-1 13 TRBV6-1 CASLRQGWNEQFF
TRBJ2-2 15 TRBV5-1 CASSGGQGREEELFF
TRBJ2-7 15 TRBV5-6 CASSFGTGVFYEQYF
TRBJ2-6 14 TRBV15 CATSRPGQVNVLTF
TRBJ2-5 13 TRBV28 CASFEWEKETQYF
TRBJ1-5 14 TRBV9 CASSLQGDNQPQHF
TRBJ2-1 15 TRBV7-7 CASSPGQGSYNEQFF
TRBJ2-1 14 TRBV2 CASSEQGAYNEQFF
TRBJ2-7 15 TRBV18 CASSPGQGGSYEQYF
TRBJ1-1 15 TRBV4-3 CASSPSGTGWTEAFF
TRBJ1-1 14 TRBV6-1 CASSRTGGNTEAFF
TRBJ1-2 15 TRBV30 CAWSVRSWGNYGYTF
TRBJ2-3 14 TRBV10-2 CASSVAGGTDTQYF
TRBJ2-7 14 TRBV2 CASSSQGTSYEQYF
TRBJ2-1 14 TRBV19 CAGGRESAGGEQFF
TRBJ1-2 16 TRBV5-1 CASSLDQGAYGYGYTF
TRBJ1-2 13 TRBV30 CAWGVGTGGGYTF
TRBJ1-4 15 TRBV6-5 CASSGFGGVREKLFF
TRBJ2-3 12 TRBV7-2 CASGQSIDTQYF
TRBJ1-2 14 TRBV2 CASSVQQGDYGYTF
TRBJ2-1 16 TRBV12-5 CASGLTTGQGNNEQFF
TRBJ2-7 15 TRBV5-1 CASSLAAGVGYEQYF
TRBJ2-5 16 TRBV5-1 CASSQRGRADQETQYF
TRBJ2-5 15 TRBV28 CASMRRGSGEETQYF
TRBJ2-3 15 TRBV27 CASRTGTYSTDTQYF
TRBJ1-2 14 TRBV7-2 CASSLGPGGYGYTF
TRBJ1-2 13 TRBV29-1 CSVTGSANYGYTF
TRBJ2-3 13 TRBV30 CAWRAVGPDTQYF
TRBJ2-7 14 TRBV15 CATSRDRGAYEQYF
TRBJ2-3 14 TRBV7-2 CASSLGPGGDTQYF
TRBJ2-3 13 TRBV30 CAWQTGWQDTQYF
TRBJ2-1 16 TRBV9 CASSLGTGGFYNEQFF
TRBJ1-5 15 TRBV6-5 CASRLTGTDLQPQHF
TRBJ1-3 15 TRBV30 CAWSPGQGFGDTIYF
TRBJ1-3 15 TRBV10-3 CAISESTGAGNTIYF